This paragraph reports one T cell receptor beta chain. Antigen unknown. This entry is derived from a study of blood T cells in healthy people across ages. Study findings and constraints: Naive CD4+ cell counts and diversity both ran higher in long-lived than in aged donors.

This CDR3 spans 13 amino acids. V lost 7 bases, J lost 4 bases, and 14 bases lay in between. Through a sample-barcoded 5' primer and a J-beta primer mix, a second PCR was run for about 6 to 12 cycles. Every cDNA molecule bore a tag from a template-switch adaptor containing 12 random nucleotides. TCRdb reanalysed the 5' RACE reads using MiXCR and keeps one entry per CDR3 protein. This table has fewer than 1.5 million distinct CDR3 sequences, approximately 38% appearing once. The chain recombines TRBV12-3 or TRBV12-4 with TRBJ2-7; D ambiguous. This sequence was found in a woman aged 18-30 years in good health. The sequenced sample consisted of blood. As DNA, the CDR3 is TGTGCCAGCACAGGACCCGCCGGGTACGAGCAGTACTTC. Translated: CASTGPAGYEQYF.